This T cell receptor (beta chain) stems from a study of blood T cells in healthy people across ages. Using a J-beta primer mix together with a sample-barcoded 5' primer, a second PCR was run for roughly 6 to 12 cycles. Every cDNA was tagged by a template-switch adaptor with 12 random nucleotides. Each CDR3 protein is one row after TCRdb ran MiXCR on the 5' RACE reads. This table has roughly 800,000 distinct CDR3 sequences, approximately 25% appearing once. In germline, CDR1 is LGHNA, CDR2 YSLEER. The CDR3 length is 17 residues. V was trimmed by 0 bases and J by 5 bases, leaving 16 bases between them. The sample was also reused in another study, on T cells of mothers and their children. From that study: Three healthy Caucasian mothers, along with their six children, served as the donors. Barcodes and 2-4 random nucleotides were added by M1S in the second PCR. Over 8.5 million reads per mother and 2.5 million to 3 million per child were obtained.

Sequenced material: blood. The receptor was derived from a boy younger than 18 in good health. The V call is TRBV4-3, the J call TRBJ1-4; D possibly corresponds to TRBD1 (5 bases). CDR3 amino acids: CASSQDRAAGLNEKLFF. The CDR3 DNA reads TGCGCCAGCAGCCAAGACCGGGCCGCGGGGCTAAATGAAAAACTGTTTTTT.